The 22 T cell receptor beta chains in this list originate from one sample, sequenced in a study of T cells expressing NK-cell markers. TCRdb re-called the 5' RACE reads, yielding one record per CDR3 amino acid sequence without DNA. The sample is made up of hundreds of thousands of distinct CDR3 sequences, and the top ten hold approximately 6.8% of it. Source material: blood T cells: a sorted CD56 or NKG2C T cell subset, CD4+ or CD8+ T cells, or bulk PBMC T cells (not recorded which). All receptors come from a woman between 18 and 70 years old in good health.

CDR3 residues: CASSEGTGVSNQPQHF. The rearrangement joins TRBV25-1 to TRBJ1-5; without DNA, the TCRdb call of TRBD1 cannot be checked. The CDR3 is 16 residues long. Per the germline V gene, CDR1 is MGHDK and CDR2 is SYGVNS.

The chain couples TRBV5-6 to TRBJ2-4; TCRdb's D gene call, TRBD2, goes unchecked for lack of DNA. CDR1 and CDR2 from the germline V gene are SGHDT and YYEEEE. This CDR3 comprises 13 residues. CDR3 sequence reads: CASSFQGRHIQYF.

The V and J genes are TRBV20-1 and TRBJ2-2. CDR1 and CDR2 (germline): DFQATT, SNEGSKA (reference sequence). The CDR3 spans 13 residues. This CDR3 is CSAQLPNTGELFF.

This chain links TRBV13 with TRBJ2-2. The CDR3 length is 12 residues. The V gene's germline CDR1 is PRHDT and CDR2 FYEKMQ (reference sequence). CDR3 in amino acids: CASSHETGELFF.

The chain employs TRBV6-2 or TRBV6-3 and TRBJ2-1. This CDR3 contains 15 residues. Germline V gene data show CDR1 as MNHEY and CDR2 as SVGEGT. The chain's CDR3 is CASSYSGLVYNEQFF.

The CDR3 loop reads CASSSRDTDPQETQYF. The chain couples TRBV12-3 or TRBV12-4 to TRBJ2-5; with no DNA, the TCRdb D assignment of TRBD1 cannot be verified. CDR3 length: 16 residues.

The V call is TRBV5-1, the J call TRBJ2-1; the TCRdb call, TRBD1, lacks DNA for checking. This CDR3 has 14 amino acids. Germline lookup yields CDR1 SGHRS and CDR2 YFSETQ. CDR3 protein: CASSPTGTYNEQFF.

The V call is TRBV20-1, the J call TRBJ1-5; without DNA, the TCRdb call of TRBD1 cannot be checked. CDR3 length: 15 amino acids. Germline lookup yields CDR1 DFQATT and CDR2 SNEGSKA (reference sequence). CDR3 sequence reads: CSASPPRGSNQPQHF.

The chain couples TRBV18 to TRBJ1-4; the TCRdb call, TRBD1, lacks DNA for checking. The CDR3 spans 14 residues. Germline CDR1 KGHSH, CDR2 LQKENI. The CDR3: CASSPRDEGRKLFF.

This chain connects TRBV11-2 to TRBJ2-7. Per the germline V gene, CDR1 is SGHAT and CDR2 is FQNNGV. There are 12 residues in the CDR3. The CDR3 protein is CASSLLRFEQYF.

The rearrangement links TRBV4-3 to TRBJ2-3; TCRdb's D gene call, TRBD1, goes unchecked for lack of DNA. Germline values: CDR1 LGHNA, CDR2 YSLEER. CDR3 length: 15 residues. CDR3 sequence: CASSQEARGTNTQYF.

The genes are TRBV20-1 and TRBJ1-4. Germline V lookup: CDR1 DFQATT, CDR2 SNEGSKA (reference sequence). The CDR3 runs 13 residues. CDR3 sequence reads: CSASRETDEKLFF.

The V call is TRBV7-2, the J call TRBJ1-4; the D call of TRBD1 rests on TCRdb alone, since no DNA is present to check it. The germline CDR1 and CDR2 sequences are SGHTA and FQGNSA. This CDR3 region has 16 residues. CDR3 region: CASSFNRQGLNEKLFF.

The V gene is TRBV20-1, the J gene TRBJ2-3; lacking DNA, the TRBD1 call made by TCRdb goes unchecked. This CDR3 region has 15 residues. Germline V CDR1 and CDR2: DFQATT, SNEGSKA (reference sequence). CDR3 region: CSAPDPFGGSDTQYF.

This chain joins TRBV20-1 and TRBJ2-7; TCRdb outputs TRBD1, but without DNA this stays unchecked. CDR1 is DFQATT, CDR2 SNEGSKA, per germline (reference sequence). The CDR3 consists of 13 residues. This CDR3 reads CSASGGGAYEQYF.

The chain recombines TRBV20-1 with TRBJ2-3; TCRdb lists TRBD1, though no DNA is available to test this call. From germline, CDR1 is DFQATT and CDR2 SNEGSKA (reference sequence). The CDR3 consists of 14 residues. The CDR3 spells CSATEGGFADTQYF.

The chain has TRBV6-2 or TRBV6-3 and TRBJ2-2; lacking DNA, the TRBD1 call made by TCRdb goes unchecked. The CDR3 has 17 residues. Germline V gene data show CDR1 as MNHEY and CDR2 as SVGEGT. CDR3 amino acids: CASSSWGQGTISGELFF.

The chain has TRBV7-6 and TRBJ2-2. Germline loops: CDR1 SGHVS, CDR2 FNYEAQ. This CDR3 is built from 14 residues. CDR3 residues: CASSRDENTGELFF.

The V call is TRBV4-3, the J call TRBJ2-4; TCRdb calls TRBD2, which cannot be checked without DNA. Germline lookup yields CDR1 LGHNA and CDR2 YSLEER. CDR3 length: 18 amino acids. The CDR3 here is CASSQESASGGLLNIQNF.

The V gene is TRBV7-2, the J gene TRBJ2-7; the D gene TCRdb calls, TRBD2, cannot be checked with no DNA. This CDR3 is 16 amino acids long. Germline loops: CDR1 SGHTA, CDR2 FQGNSA. This CDR3 reads CASSQGASGPSYEQYF.

The rearrangement joins TRBV4-3 to TRBJ2-1; checking the TCRdb D call of TRBD1 is not possible without DNA. CDR3 size: 13 residues. Germline assignment: CDR1 LGHNA and CDR2 YSLEER. The CDR3 protein is CASSQDRAGGDFF.

V and J are TRBV4-1 and TRBJ2-5. The germline V gene encodes CDR1 MGHRA and CDR2 YSYEKL. The CDR3 is made up of 13 amino acids. CDR3 sequence: CASSQWALETQYF.